These T cell receptor beta chains were read from a single sample in a study of shared clonotypes between healthy human individuals. Sequenced by immunoSEQ multiplex PCR; TCRdb stores in-frame clones only, minus some. The sample shows some 1 million clones, roughly 80% of them seen only once. The sample taken for sequencing was memory CD4+ T cells sorted from blood. These receptors originate from a man younger than 30 in good health. CDR3s include the opening cysteine and the closing phenylalanine or tryptophan. D genes are given only for firm matches. Size values are once, few and many counts, or a class for expanded clones, and some rows have none.

NA | TRBJ2-7 | NA | TRBV6-6 | CASRRESSYEQYF | TGTGCCAGCAGGCGTGAGAGCTCCTACGAGCAGTACTTC
NA | TRBJ1-5 | once | TRBV6-4 | CASSGGVNQPQHF | TGTGCCAGCAGTGGGGGGGTCAATCAGCCCCAGCATTTT
NA | TRBJ1-2 | NA | TRBV18 | CASSQNRDYGYTF | TGTGCCAGCTCACAGAACAGGGACTATGGCTACACCTTC
TRBD1 | TRBJ2-3 | NA | TRBV5-8 | CASAPGGLGDTQYF | TGTGCCAGCGCGCCAGGGGGATTAGGAGATACGCAGTATTTT
TRBD1 | TRBJ2-3 | NA | TRBV7-9 | CASSWRPDRVQTQYF | TGTGCCAGCAGCTGGCGGCCTGACAGGGTCCAAACGCAGTATTTT
NA | TRBJ2-7 | NA | TRBV28 | CASSFVAYEQYF | TGTGCCAGCAGTTTTGTTGCCTACGAGCAGTACTTC
TRBD2 | TRBJ2-1 | NA | TRBV6-5 | CASSGLAGPFF | TGTGCCAGCAGCGGACTAGCGGGGCCTTTCTTC
NA | TRBJ1-2 | NA | TRBV5-1 | CASSLAGTQGNGYTF | TGCGCCAGCAGCTTGGCCGGGACCCAGGGAAATGGCTACACCTTC
TRBD1 | TRBJ1-4 | NA | TRBV27 | CATRERGPNEKLFF | TGTGCCACTCGGGAGAGGGGGCCGAATGAAAAACTGTTTTTT
TRBD2 | TRBJ2-2 | NA | TRBV19 | CASSTTSSGELFF | TGTGCCAGTAGTACGACTAGCAGCGGGGAGCTGTTTTTT
NA | TRBJ1-5 | NA | TRBV30 | CAWRGLEGQPQHF | TGTGCCTGGAGAGGGTTGGAGGGTCAGCCCCAGCATTTT
NA | TRBJ1-2 | NA | TRBV4-1 | CASSRLGPRVAGYTF | TGCGCCAGCAGCAGACTGGGGCCCCGGGTTGCGGGCTACACCTTC
NA | TRBJ1-2 | NA | TRBV30 | CAWRRQGGYTF | TGTGCCTGGAGACGGCAGGGTGGCTACACCTTC
TRBD2 | TRBJ2-7 | NA | TRBV7-2 | CASSSTSGGYEQYF | TGTGCCAGCAGCTCGACTAGCGGGGGGTACGAGCAGTACTTC
NA | TRBJ2-7 | NA | TRBV30 | CAWSRKQAYEQYF | TGTGCCTGGAGTAGGAAACAGGCCTACGAGCAGTACTTC
NA | TRBJ2-7 | NA | TRBV6-5 | CASSLRGALSNEQYF | TGTGCCAGCAGCCTTAGGGGGGCACTTTCTAACGAGCAGTACTTC
TRBD2 | TRBJ2-4 | NA | TRBV10-3 | CATSERGVVDIQYF | TGTGCCACGTCGGAGCGGGGTGTGGTAGACATTCAGTACTTC
TRBD1 | TRBJ2-7 | NA | TRBV6-6 | CASSYSGTASYEQYF | TGTGCCAGCAGTTACTCGGGGACAGCCTCCTACGAGCAGTACTTC
TRBD1 | TRBJ2-7 | NA | TRBV27 | CASRTGTGVGGEQYF | TGTGCCAGCAGAACCGGGACAGGGGTTGGTGGGGAGCAGTACTTC
NA | TRBJ1-1 | NA | TRBV6-5 | CASSYSAVNTEAFF | TGTGCCAGCAGTTACTCGGCAGTAAACACTGAAGCTTTCTTT
NA | TRBJ2-3 | NA | TRBV9 | CASSGPLDDTDTQYF | TGTGCCAGCAGCGGGCCGTTAGATGACACAGATACGCAGTATTTT
NA | TRBJ2-3 | NA | TRBV7-2 | CASSLNGGRLSTDTQYF | TGTGCCAGCAGCTTGAACGGGGGGCGCTTAAGCACAGATACGCAGTATTTT
TRBD1 | TRBJ2-3 | NA | TRBV19 | CASGTGGSTDTQYF | TGTGCCAGTGGGACAGGGGGTAGCACAGATACGCAGTATTTT
NA | TRBJ1-2 | once | TRBV19 | CASSSHNYGYTF | TGTGCCAGTAGTTCCCATAACTATGGCTACACCTTC
NA | TRBJ1-6 | few | TRBV19 | CASMVTGSYSPLHF | TGTGCCAGTATGGTCACAGGGTCTTACTCACCCCTCCACTTT
NA | TRBJ2-6 | NA | TRBV19 | CASKGGGIAVISSGANVLTF | TGTGCCAGTAAAGGAGGGGGAATTGCGGTAATAAGCTCTGGGGCCAACGTCCTGACTTTC
NA | TRBJ1-5 | NA | TRBV19 | CASTMVGLGNQPQHF | TGTGCCAGTACCATGGTGGGATTAGGGAATCAGCCCCAGCATTTT
NA | TRBJ1-2 | NA | TRBV18 | CASSPTGPLSAGYTF | TGTGCCAGCTCACCCACAGGACCACTATCTGCTGGCTACACCTTC
NA | TRBJ2-2 | NA | TRBV4-3 | CASSQEEGTGELFF | TGCGCCAGCAGCCAAGAAGAGGGAACCGGGGAGCTGTTTTTT
NA | TRBJ1-6 | NA | TRBV28 | CASTPRVSRNSPLHF | TGTGCCAGCACACCCAGGGTCTCAAGGAATTCACCCCTCCACTTT
NA | TRBJ1-1 | NA | TRBV18 | CASSPGQMNTEAFF | TGTGCCAGCTCACCCGGACAGATGAACACTGAAGCTTTCTTT
NA | TRBJ1-2 | NA | TRBV13 | CASSLEGRSGYTF | TGTGCCAGCAGCTTAGAGGGGCGCAGTGGCTACACCTTC
NA | TRBJ2-5 | NA | TRBV14 | CASSQRLSGDGETQYF | TGTGCCAGCAGCCAACGATTGTCCGGGGATGGGGAGACCCAGTACTTC
TRBD2 | TRBJ2-7 | few | TRBV7-2 | CASSRGASGSSYEQYF | TGTGCCAGCAGCCGGGGGGCTAGCGGGAGCTCCTACGAGCAGTACTTC
NA | TRBJ2-3 | NA | TRBV2 | CASATIRGSTDTQYF | TGTGCCAGCGCGACTATCAGGGGTTCCACAGATACGCAGTATTTT
TRBD1 | TRBJ1-2 | NA | TRBV2 | CASRDRVLSYGYTF | TGTGCCAGCAGAGACAGGGTCCTATCCTATGGCTACACCTTC
NA | TRBJ1-2 | NA | TRBV19 | CASTPLGGNYGYTF | TGTGCCAGTACCCCCCTGGGGGGCAACTATGGCTACACCTTC
NA | TRBJ2-3 | once | TRBV28 | CASSRLADTQYF | TGTGCCAGCAGCCGTCTAGCAGATACGCAGTATTTT
TRBD1 | TRBJ2-2 | NA | TRBV5-1 | CASLPTGGAIGELFF | TGCGCCAGTCTCCCGACAGGGGGCGCGATCGGGGAGCTGTTTTTT
NA | TRBJ1-3 | NA | TRBV7-8 | CASSLVAIPGNTIYF | TGTGCCAGCAGCTTAGTAGCCATCCCTGGAAACACCATATATTTT
NA | TRBJ2-2 | NA | TRBV6-5 | CASKTETRNTGELFF | TGTGCCAGCAAAACTGAGACACGAAACACCGGGGAGCTGTTTTTT
TRBD2 | TRBJ2-5 | few | TRBV7-8 | CASSLVAGAQYF | TGTGCCAGCAGCTTAGTAGCGGGAGCCCAGTACTTC
NA | TRBJ2-1 | NA | TRBV2 | CASRVLWTLALGNEQFF | TGTGCCAGCAGAGTCTTATGGACCCTAGCTTTGGGCAATGAGCAGTTCTTC
TRBD1 | TRBJ1-5 | NA | TRBV28 | CASRTAPGQGGQPQHF | TGTGCCAGCAGAACTGCCCCGGGACAGGGTGGACAGCCCCAGCATTTT
NA | TRBJ2-1 | NA | TRBV11-3 | CASSLDGGTYPQFF | TGTGCCAGCAGCTTAGATGGCGGTACGTACCCCCAGTTCTTC
NA | TRBJ1-1 | few | TRBV9 | CASSVGGSNTEAFF | TGTGCCAGCAGCGTAGGAGGGTCGAACACTGAAGCTTTCTTT
NA | TRBJ1-3 | NA | TRBV6-5 | CASSLTTNSGNTIYF | TGTGCCAGCAGCTTAACTACGAACTCTGGAAACACCATATATTTT
NA | TRBJ2-7 | NA | TRBV2 | CASQGQSYEQYF | TGTGCCAGTCAAGGACAGTCCTACGAGCAGTACTTC
TRBD1 | TRBJ1-1 | few | TRBV6-6 | CASSSGTGGRRTEAFF | TGTGCCAGCAGTTCCGGGACAGGGGGCAGGAGAACTGAAGCTTTCTTT
TRBD1 | TRBJ2-7 | NA | TRBV27 | CASSPTGRSYEQYF | TGTGCCAGCAGTCCGACAGGGAGATCCTACGAGCAGTACTTC
NA | TRBJ1-1 | NA | TRBV4-3 | CASSQDQQRGNKAFF | TGCGCCAGCAGCCAGGACCAACAGAGGGGGAATAAAGCTTTCTTT
NA | TRBJ1-5 | few | TRBV2 | CASSRSVNQPQHF | TGTGCCAGCAGTCGGAGCGTTAATCAGCCCCAGCATTTT
TRBD2 | TRBJ2-5 | NA | TRBV5-1 | CASSEGLAGRQETQYF | TGCGCCAGCAGCGAGGGACTAGCGGGTAGACAAGAGACCCAGTACTTC
TRBD2 | TRBJ2-3 | NA | TRBV6-4 | CASSAGGESTDTQYF | TGTGCCAGCAGCGCCGGGGGGGAAAGCACAGATACGCAGTATTTT
TRBD1 | TRBJ1-1 | few | TRBV29-1 | CSVYDRVSTEAFF | TGCAGCGTTTATGACAGGGTGAGCACTGAAGCTTTCTTT
NA | TRBJ1-2 | NA | TRBV6-1 | CASSVQSGEFYGYTF | TGTGCCAGCAGTGTCCAATCCGGGGAGTTCTATGGCTACACCTTC
TRBD2 | TRBJ2-3 | NA | TRBV6-1 | CASTRGVSTDTQYF | TGTGCCAGCACGCGGGGGGTGAGCACAGATACGCAGTATTTT
NA | TRBJ2-7 | NA | TRBV27 | CASIPAPRIGSHEQYF | TGTGCCAGCATACCCGCACCTCGAATAGGATCCCACGAGCAGTACTTC
NA | TRBJ2-3 | NA | TRBV7-8 | CASSPHTDTQYF | TGTGCCAGCAGCCCCCACACAGATACGCAGTATTTT